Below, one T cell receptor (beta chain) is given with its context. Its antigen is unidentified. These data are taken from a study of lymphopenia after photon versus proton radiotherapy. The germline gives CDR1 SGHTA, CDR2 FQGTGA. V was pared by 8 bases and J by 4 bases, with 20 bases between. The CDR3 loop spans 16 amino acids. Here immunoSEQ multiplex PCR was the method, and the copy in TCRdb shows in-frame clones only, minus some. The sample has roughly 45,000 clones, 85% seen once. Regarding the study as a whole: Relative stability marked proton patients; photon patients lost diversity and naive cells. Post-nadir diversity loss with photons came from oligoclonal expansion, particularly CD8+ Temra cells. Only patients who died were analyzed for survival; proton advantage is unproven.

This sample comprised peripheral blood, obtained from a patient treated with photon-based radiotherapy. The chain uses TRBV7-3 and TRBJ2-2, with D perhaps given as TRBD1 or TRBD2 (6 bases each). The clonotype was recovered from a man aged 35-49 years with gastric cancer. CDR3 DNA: TGTGCCAGCTCCCCCGGGGGCAGTGGGATCACCGGGGAGCTGTTTTTT. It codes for CASSPGGSGITGELFF.